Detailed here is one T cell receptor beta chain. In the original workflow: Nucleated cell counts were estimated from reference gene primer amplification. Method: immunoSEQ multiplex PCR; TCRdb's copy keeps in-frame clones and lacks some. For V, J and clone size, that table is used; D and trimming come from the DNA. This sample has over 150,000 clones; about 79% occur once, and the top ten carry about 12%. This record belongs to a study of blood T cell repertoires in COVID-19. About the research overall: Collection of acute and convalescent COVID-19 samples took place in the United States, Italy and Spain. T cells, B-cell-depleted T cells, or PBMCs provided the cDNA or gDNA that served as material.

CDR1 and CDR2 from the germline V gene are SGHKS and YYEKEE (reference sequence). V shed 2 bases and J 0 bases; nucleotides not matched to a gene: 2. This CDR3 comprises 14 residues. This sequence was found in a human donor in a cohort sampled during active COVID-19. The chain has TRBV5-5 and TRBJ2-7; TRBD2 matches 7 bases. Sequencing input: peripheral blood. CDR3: CASSFSGTSYEQYF. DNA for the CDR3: TGTGCCAGCAGCTTCAGCGGGACCTCCTACGAGCAGTACTTC.